This note documents a single T cell receptor (beta chain) sequence. The CDR3 is 13 residues long. Germline V gene lookup returns CDR1 MNHEY and CDR2 SVGAGI. V was cut by 4 bases and J by 1 base, with 7 bases left in between. This record comes from a study of blood T cell repertoires in COVID-19. Study-wide background: Collection of acute and convalescent COVID-19 samples took place in the United States, Italy and Spain. Nucleic acid was either cDNA or gDNA, and it came from T cells, B-cell-depleted T cells, or PBMCs.

Authors' processing steps: Nucleated cell number was recorded as an estimate derived from reference gene primer amplification. Produced via immunoSEQ multiplex PCR; TCRdb's table is partial and in-frame only. For V, J and clone size, that table is used; D and trimming come from the DNA. The sample records a few hundred thousand clones, about nine tenths being singletons. This chain connects TRBV6-5 to TRBJ1-1; D call uncertain. This TCR derives from a woman in her twenties or thirties with active or convalescent COVID-19. Source material: peripheral blood. CDR3: CASSLAANTEAFF. The CDR3 nucleotides are TGTGCCAGCAGTTTAGCAGCGAACACTGAAGCTTTCTTT.